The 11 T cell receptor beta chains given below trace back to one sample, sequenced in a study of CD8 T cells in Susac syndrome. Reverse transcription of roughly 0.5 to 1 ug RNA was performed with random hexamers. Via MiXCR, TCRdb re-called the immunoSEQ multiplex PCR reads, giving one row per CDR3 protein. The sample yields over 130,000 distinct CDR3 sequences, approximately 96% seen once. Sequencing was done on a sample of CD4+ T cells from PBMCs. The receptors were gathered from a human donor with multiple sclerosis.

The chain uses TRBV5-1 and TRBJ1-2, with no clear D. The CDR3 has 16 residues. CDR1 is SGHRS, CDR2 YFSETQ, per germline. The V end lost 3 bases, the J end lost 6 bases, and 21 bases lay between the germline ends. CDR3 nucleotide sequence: TGCGCCAGCAGCTACTACCGCCCAGGTGGGAGCGATGGCTACACCTTC. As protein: CASSYYRPGGSDGYTF.

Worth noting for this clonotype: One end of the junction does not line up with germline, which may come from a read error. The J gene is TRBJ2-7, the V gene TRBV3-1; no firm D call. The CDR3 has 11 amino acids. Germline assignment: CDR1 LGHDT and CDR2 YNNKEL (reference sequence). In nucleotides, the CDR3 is TGTGCCAGCAGCCAAGACAGTTCGCAACTCTTC. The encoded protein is CASSQDSSQLF.

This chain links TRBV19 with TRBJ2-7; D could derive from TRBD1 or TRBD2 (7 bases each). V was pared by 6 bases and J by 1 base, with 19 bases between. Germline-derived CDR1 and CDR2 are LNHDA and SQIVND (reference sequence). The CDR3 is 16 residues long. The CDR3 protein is CASRSPGGTDSYEQYF. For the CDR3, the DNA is TGTGCCAGTAGGAGCCCCGGGGGGACAGATTCCTACGAGCAGTACTTC.

The CDR3 region has the DNA TGTGCCAGCAGTTTACGCAGGGTCCGGAGGGAGACCCAGTACTTC. It is translated as CASSLRRVRRETQYF. This chain links TRBV28 with TRBJ2-5; possibly TRBD1 or TRBD2 for D (5 bases each). Trimming took off 2 bases at V and 5 bases at J, with 15 bases between the two ends. From germline, CDR1 is MDHEN and CDR2 SYDVKM. This CDR3 has 15 amino acids.

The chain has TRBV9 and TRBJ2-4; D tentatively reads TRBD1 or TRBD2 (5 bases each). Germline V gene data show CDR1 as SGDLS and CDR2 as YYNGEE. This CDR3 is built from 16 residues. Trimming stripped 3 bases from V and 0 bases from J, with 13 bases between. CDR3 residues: CASSAHGTAAKNIQYF. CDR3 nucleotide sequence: TGTGCCAGCAGCGCCCACGGGACCGCAGCCAAAAACATTCAGTACTTC.

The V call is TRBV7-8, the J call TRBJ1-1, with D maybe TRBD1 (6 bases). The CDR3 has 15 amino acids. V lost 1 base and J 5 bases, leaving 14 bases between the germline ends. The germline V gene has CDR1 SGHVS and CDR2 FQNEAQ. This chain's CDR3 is CASSLDVGRGTEAFF. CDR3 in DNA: TGTGCCAGCAGCTTAGATGTAGGGAGGGGGACTGAAGCTTTCTTT.

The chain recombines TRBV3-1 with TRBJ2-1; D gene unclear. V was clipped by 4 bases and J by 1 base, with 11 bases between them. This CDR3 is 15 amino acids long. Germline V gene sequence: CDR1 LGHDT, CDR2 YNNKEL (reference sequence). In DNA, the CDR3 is TGTGCCAGCAGCCCCGCTGCCGTGTCCTACAATGAGCAGTTCTTC. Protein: CASSPAAVSYNEQFF.

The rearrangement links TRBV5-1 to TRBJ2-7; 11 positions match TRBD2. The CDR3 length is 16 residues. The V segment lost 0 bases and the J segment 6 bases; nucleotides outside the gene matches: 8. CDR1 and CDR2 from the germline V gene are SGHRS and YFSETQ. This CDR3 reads CASSLGRTSGRIEQYF. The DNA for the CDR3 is TGCGCCAGCAGCTTGGGTCGAACTAGCGGGAGAATCGAGCAGTACTTC.

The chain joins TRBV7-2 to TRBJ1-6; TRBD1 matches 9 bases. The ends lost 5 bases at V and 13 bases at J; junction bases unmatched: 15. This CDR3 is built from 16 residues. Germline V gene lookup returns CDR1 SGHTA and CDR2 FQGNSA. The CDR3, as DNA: TGTGCCAGCAGCCCGAGGCCCCCGGGACAGGGTCACCCCCTCCACTTT. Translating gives CASSPRPPGQGHPLHF.

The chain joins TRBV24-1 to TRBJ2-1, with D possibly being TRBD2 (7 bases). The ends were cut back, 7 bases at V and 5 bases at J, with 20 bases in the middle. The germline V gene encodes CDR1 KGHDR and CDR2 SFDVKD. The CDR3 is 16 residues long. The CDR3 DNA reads TGTGCCACCAGCCGCTCCGAGGGGAGGGGGGACAATGAGCAGTTCTTC. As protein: CATSRSEGRGDNEQFF.

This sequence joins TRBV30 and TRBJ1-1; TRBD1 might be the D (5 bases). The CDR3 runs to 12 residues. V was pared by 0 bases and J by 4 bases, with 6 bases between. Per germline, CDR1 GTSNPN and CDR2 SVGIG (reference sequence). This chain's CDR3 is CAWSVGGTEAFF. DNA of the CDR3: TGTGCCTGGAGTGTCGGGGGCACTGAAGCTTTCTTT.